This T cell receptor beta chain was obtained from a study of blood T cell repertoires in COVID-19. Background on the study: Sites across the United States, Italy and Spain contributed samples from acute and convalescent COVID-19. Sample material is recorded as cDNA or gDNA derived from T cells, B-cell-depleted T cells, or PBMCs.

Enrollment of patients from Seattle took place during active infection, with longitudinal follow-up. How the authors handled the data: For nucleated cells, counts were estimated from reference gene primer amplification. Profiling relied on immunoSEQ multiplex PCR, and the TCRdb table lists in-frame clones only, not all of them. That table supplies the V and J calls and clone size; D and trimming were determined from the DNA. The top ten hold approximately 5% of the sample, which has about 150,000 clones, 70% to 80% seen once. Germline-derived CDR1 and CDR2 are SNHLY and FYNNEI. This CDR3 is built from 13 residues. Trimming removed 6 bases from V and 4 bases from J, with 10 bases in between.

The chain joins TRBV2 to TRBJ1-5, with no clear D. Sequencing was performed on peripheral blood. This clonotype originated in a woman in her seventies with COVID-19, enrolled during active disease. The CDR3 here is CASRRAENQPQHF. For the CDR3, the DNA is TGTGCCAGCAGGAGGGCAGAGAATCAGCCCCAGCATTTT.